The rows below give T cell receptor beta chains drawn from one sample of a study of spatial heterogeneity in lung cancer. TCRdb re-called the 5' RACE reads with MiXCR, one entry per CDR3 protein. The data show some 1,100 distinct CDR3 sequences, 12% seen once. The source was lung tumor tissue, collected at surgery. The source is a male donor with early-stage non-small cell lung cancer. CDR3s include the opening cysteine and the closing phenylalanine or tryptophan. The D gene is left open where the match is weak. Only some rows state a clone size, as once, few, many or a class for expanded clones.

d_call	cdr3_length	v_call	j_call	clone_size	cdr3_aa	cdr3_nt
-	16	TRBV7-7	TRBJ2-2	medium-sized	CASSLDRGGSTGELFF	TGTGCCAGCAGCTTAGACAGGGGAGGTAGCACCGGGGAGCTGTTTTTT
-	15	TRBV7-6	TRBJ2-7	hyperexpanded	CASSLVAQGTHEQYF	TGTGCCAGCAGCTTAGTAGCGCAGGGGACCCACGAGCAGTACTTC
TRBD2	15	TRBV7-9	TRBJ2-7	medium-sized	CASSIAGGPGDEQYF	TGTGCCAGCAGTATAGCGGGAGGGCCTGGGGACGAGCAGTACTTC
TRBD2	15	TRBV20-1	TRBJ2-5	medium-sized	CSATSGGRAQETQYF	TGCAGTGCGACTAGCGGGGGAAGGGCACAAGAGACCCAGTACTTC
-	14	TRBV7-2	TRBJ2-7	many	CASSLVTGSYEQYF	TGTGCCAGCAGCTTAGTCACTGGATCCTACGAGCAGTACTTC
-	13	TRBV11-2	TRBJ1-3	large	CASSFLAGNTIYF	TGTGCCAGCAGCTTTTTAGCTGGAAACACCATATATTTT
TRBD1	13	TRBV20-1	TRBJ1-6	medium-sized	CSARTSTGRPLHF	TGCAGTGCTAGAACCTCGACAGGGCGTCCCCTCCACTTT
-	12	TRBV7-2	TRBJ2-1	medium-sized	CASSLITNEQFF	TGTGCCAGCAGCTTAATAACGAATGAGCAGTTCTTC
TRBD1	16	TRBV3-1	TRBJ1-2	medium-sized	CASSHRQGVMYYGYTF	TGTGCCAGCAGCCACCGACAGGGGGTCATGTACTATGGCTACACCTTC
TRBD2	15	TRBV7-9	TRBJ2-1	-	CASSRLREGLGEQFF	TGTGCCAGCAGCCGACTCCGGGAGGGCCTCGGAGAGCAGTTCTTC
-	14	TRBV7-8	TRBJ1-1	many	CASSLGSGATEAFF	TGTGCCAGCAGCTTAGGGTCAGGGGCGACTGAAGCTTTCTTT
-	12	TRBV3-1	TRBJ1-2	many	CASSQWKFGYTF	TGTGCCAGCAGCCAATGGAAGTTTGGCTACACCTTC
-	15	TRBV7-8	TRBJ2-1	medium-sized	CASSSRDSGYNEQFF	TGTGCCAGCAGCTCCCGGGATTCGGGCTACAATGAGCAGTTCTTC
-	14	TRBV20-1	TRBJ2-2	medium-sized	CSASLGANTGELFF	TGCAGTGCTAGCTTAGGGGCGAACACCGGGGAGCTGTTTTTT
TRBD2	18	TRBV11-2	TRBJ2-5	medium-sized	CASSLDWTSGRGQETQYF	TGTGCCAGCAGCTTAGATTGGACTAGCGGGAGAGGGCAAGAGACCCAGTACTTC
-	12	TRBV19	TRBJ1-1	medium-sized	CASTERTTPTFF	TGTGCCAGTACAGAGCGGACAACCCCCACTTTCTTT
-	16	TRBV18	TRBJ2-1	medium-sized	CASSQLPGDSYNEQFF	TGTGCCAGCTCACAACTCCCGGGAGACTCCTACAATGAGCAGTTCTTC
TRBD2	21	TRBV19	TRBJ2-2	medium-sized	CASSHSRATSGRARGTGELFF	TGTGCCAGTAGCCACTCAAGGGCAACTAGCGGGAGGGCGAGAGGGACCGGGGAGCTGTTTTTT
TRBD2	20	TRBV18	TRBJ2-6	many	CASSPLRDSGKFSGANVLTF	TGTGCCAGCTCACCATTGAGAGACAGCGGGAAATTCTCTGGGGCCAACGTCCTGACTTTC
-	14	TRBV10-3	TRBJ1-1	medium-sized	CAISVREGSTEAFF	TGTGCCATCAGTGTTAGGGAAGGATCGACTGAAGCTTTCTTT
TRBD2	15	TRBV4-2	TRBJ2-7	large	CASSRRLAVSYEQYF	TGTGCCAGCAGCCGACGACTAGCGGTCTCCTACGAGCAGTACTTC
TRBD2	20	TRBV2	TRBJ2-1	medium-sized	CASSDVAGGPLISRGNEQFF	TGTGCCAGCAGTGATGTAGCGGGAGGGCCTTTGATCTCGCGGGGCAATGAGCAGTTCTTC
TRBD2	14	TRBV27	TRBJ2-7	large	CASRTSGGIYEQYF	TGTGCCAGCAGGACTAGCGGGGGAATCTACGAGCAGTACTTC
TRBD1	14	TRBV24-1	TRBJ2-1	medium-sized	CATRATGSYNEQFF	TGTGCCACCAGAGCGACAGGGTCATACAATGAGCAGTTCTTC
-	14	TRBV7-9	TRBJ2-2	medium-sized	CASSLAAEVGELFF	TGTGCCAGCAGCTTAGCGGCAGAGGTCGGGGAGCTGTTTTTT
-	17	TRBV15	TRBJ2-5	medium-sized	CATSRDSGTLEGETQYF	TGTGCCACCAGCAGAGATTCGGGAACCCTAGAGGGAGAGACCCAGTACTTC
-	13	TRBV6-5	TRBJ2-5	medium-sized	CASSDRSQETQYF	TGTGCCAGCTCGGACAGATCTCAAGAGACCCAGTACTTC
-	15	TRBV4-1	TRBJ2-1	medium-sized	CASSQFGGSYNEQFF	TGCGCCAGCAGCCAATTCGGAGGGTCTTACAATGAGCAGTTCTTC
-	16	TRBV20-1	TRBJ2-7	medium-sized	CSASREGGRPSYEQYF	TGCAGTGCTAGCCGAGAGGGTGGGAGGCCCTCCTACGAGCAGTACTTC
TRBD2	17	TRBV5-4	TRBJ2-5	medium-sized	CASSLDPTSGVRETQYF	TGTGCCAGCAGCTTGGACCCGACTAGCGGAGTCCGGGAGACCCAGTACTTC
-	16	TRBV7-8	TRBJ2-5	medium-sized	CASSLSFAQGSWTQYF	TGTGCCAGCAGCTTAAGCTTCGCGCAGGGGTCATGGACCCAGTACTTC
-	12	TRBV7-9	TRBJ1-6	once	CASSSPNSPLHF	TGTGCCAGCAGCTCCCCTAATTCACCCCTCCACTTT
TRBD1	17	TRBV6-5	TRBJ1-4	medium-sized	CASSFDRDRERYDKLFF	TGTGCCAGCAGTTTCGACCGGGACAGGGAGCGTTATGACAAACTGTTTTTT
TRBD1	15	TRBV6-5	TRBJ1-1	many	CASITSGQGATEAFF	TGTGCCAGCATCACTTCCGGACAGGGGGCCACTGAAGCTTTCTTT
-	15	TRBV30	TRBJ2-6	medium-sized	CAWSVLLSGANVLTF	TGTGCCTGGAGTGTACTCCTCTCTGGGGCCAACGTCCTGACTTTC
-	15	TRBV27	TRBJ2-1	medium-sized	CASSWRGQGWNEQFF	TGTGCCAGCAGTTGGAGGGGACAAGGCTGGAATGAGCAGTTCTTC
-	18	TRBV10-2	TRBJ2-1	-	CASSESPPTVSSYNEQFF	TGCGCCAGCAGTGAGTCACCCCCAACGGTGAGCTCCTACAATGAGCAGTTCTTC
-	11	TRBV30	TRBJ2-1	medium-sized	CAWSPGLAQLF	TGTGCCTGGAGTCCGGGGCTGGCCCAGCTCTTC
TRBD2	17	TRBV6-1	TRBJ2-5	medium-sized	CASSEGGFASGKETQYF	TGTGCCAGCAGTGAAGGGGGGTTTGCTAGCGGGAAAGAGACCCAGTACTTC
TRBD1	17	TRBV12-3/TRBV12-4	TRBJ2-4	medium-sized	CASRKGTGGLAKNIQYF	TGTGCCAGCAGAAAGGGGACAGGGGGCCTAGCCAAAAACATTCAGTACTTC